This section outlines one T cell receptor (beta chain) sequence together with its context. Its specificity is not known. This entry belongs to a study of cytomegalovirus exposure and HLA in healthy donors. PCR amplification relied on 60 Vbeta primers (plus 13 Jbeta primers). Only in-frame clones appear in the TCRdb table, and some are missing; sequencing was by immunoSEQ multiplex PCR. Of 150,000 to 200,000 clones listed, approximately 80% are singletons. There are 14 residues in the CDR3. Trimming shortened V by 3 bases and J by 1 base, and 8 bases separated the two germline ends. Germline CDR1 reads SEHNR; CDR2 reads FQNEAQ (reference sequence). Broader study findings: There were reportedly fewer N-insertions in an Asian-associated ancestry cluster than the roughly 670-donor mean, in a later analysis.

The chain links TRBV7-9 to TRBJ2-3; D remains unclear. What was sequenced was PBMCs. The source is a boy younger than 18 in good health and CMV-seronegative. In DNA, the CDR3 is TGTGCCAGCAGCTTGCCCCAGGGCACAGATACGCAGTATTTT. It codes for CASSLPQGTDTQYF.